This TCR beta chain was identified during a study of type 1 regulatory T cells (dated by TCRdb to about 2021). For the study in its entirety: An in vitro protocol by which a Tr1-enriched, alloantigen-specific CD4 T cell product named T-allo10 was generated was characterized in the study. Patients with hematological malignancies who were receiving allogeneic hematopoietic stem cell transplantation were the group in which T-allo10 was being clinically evaluated.

The CDR3, cysteine through phenylalanine, is 15 amino acids long. Of the read, only the CDR3 DNA is kept; its 45 bases are in frame from base 1. The germline V gene yields KGHSY for CDR1 and FQNENV for CDR2. The trim is 2 bases for V and 11 bases for J, with a gap of 16 bases between the germline ends. Sequencing was carried out with an Illumina MiSeq. TCRdb passed the public sequencing reads through fastp at Q25 and MiXCR, retaining productive beta sequences. Identical CDR3 proteins give one entry, which carries the most common genes and DNA. Present in this sample are 60,000 to 70,000 distinct CDR3 sequences, about 50% of which were seen just once. The top ten hold more than 2% of the sample. A word on this clonotype: What this receptor recognizes is not known. Per-nucleotide qualities are absent, and no much larger clonotype sits a single base away.

Beyond this particular receptor, the publication reports: A more restricted TCR repertoire was observed in Tr1 cells than in non-Tr1 cells, and this restriction was interpreted in the study as alloantigen-induced clonal expansion.

This receptor was identified in a human donor in good health. This sequence uses TRBV16 and TRBJ1-6; the D segment cannot be called with confidence. Sequencing was done on a sample of cultured non-Tr1 T cells, either the whole culture or a sorted T cell fraction (not recorded which). The cell subset or site label corresponds to: non-Tr1 population from the T-allo10 product. CDR3 loop: CASSQASVSKAPLHF. Here is the DNA: TGTGCCAGCAGCCAAGCCTCAGTCTCCAAGGCACCCCTCCACTTT.